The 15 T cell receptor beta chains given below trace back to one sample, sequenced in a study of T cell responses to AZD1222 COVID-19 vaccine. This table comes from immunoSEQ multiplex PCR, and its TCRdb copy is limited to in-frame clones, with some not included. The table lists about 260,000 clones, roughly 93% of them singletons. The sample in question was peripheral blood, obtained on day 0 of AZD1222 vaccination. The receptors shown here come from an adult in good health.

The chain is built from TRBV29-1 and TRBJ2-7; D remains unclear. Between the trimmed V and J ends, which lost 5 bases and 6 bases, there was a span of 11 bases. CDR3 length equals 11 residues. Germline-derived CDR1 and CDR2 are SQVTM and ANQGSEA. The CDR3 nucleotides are TGCAGCGTTCCGTCGGACGGCGAGCAGTACTTC. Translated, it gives CSVPSDGEQYF.

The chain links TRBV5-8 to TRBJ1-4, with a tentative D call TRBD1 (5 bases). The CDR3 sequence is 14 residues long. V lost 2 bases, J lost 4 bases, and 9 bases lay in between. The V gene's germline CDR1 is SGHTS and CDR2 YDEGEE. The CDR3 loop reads CASSFSGFNEKLFF. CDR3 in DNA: TGTGCCAGCAGCTTTTCAGGGTTTAATGAAAAACTGTTTTTT.

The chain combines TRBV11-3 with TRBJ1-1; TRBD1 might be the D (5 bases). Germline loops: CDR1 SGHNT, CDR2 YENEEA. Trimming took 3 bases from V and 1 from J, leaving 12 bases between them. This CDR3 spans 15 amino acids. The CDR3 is CASSFFGGTNTEAFF. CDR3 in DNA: TGTGCCAGCAGCTTTTTTGGGGGGACGAACACTGAAGCTTTCTTT.

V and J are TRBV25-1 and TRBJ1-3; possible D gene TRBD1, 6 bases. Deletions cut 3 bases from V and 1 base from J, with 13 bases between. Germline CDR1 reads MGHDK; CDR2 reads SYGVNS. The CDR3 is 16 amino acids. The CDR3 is CASSDPGTPSGNTIYF. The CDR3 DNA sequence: TGTGCCAGCAGTGATCCCGGGACACCTTCTGGAAACACCATATATTTT.

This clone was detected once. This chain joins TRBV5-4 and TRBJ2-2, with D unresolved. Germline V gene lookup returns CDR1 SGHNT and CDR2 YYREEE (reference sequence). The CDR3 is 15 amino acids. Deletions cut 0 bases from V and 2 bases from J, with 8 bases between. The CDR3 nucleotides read TGTGCCAGCAGCTTGGCGGACGGTAACACCGGGGAGCTGTTTTTT. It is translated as CASSLADGNTGELFF.

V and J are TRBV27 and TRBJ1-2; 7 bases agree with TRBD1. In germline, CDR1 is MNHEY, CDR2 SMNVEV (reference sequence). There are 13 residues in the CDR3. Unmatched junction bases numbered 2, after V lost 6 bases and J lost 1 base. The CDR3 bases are TGTGCCAGCAGCAGGGGGGGTAACTATGGCTACACCTTC. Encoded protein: CASSRGGNYGYTF.

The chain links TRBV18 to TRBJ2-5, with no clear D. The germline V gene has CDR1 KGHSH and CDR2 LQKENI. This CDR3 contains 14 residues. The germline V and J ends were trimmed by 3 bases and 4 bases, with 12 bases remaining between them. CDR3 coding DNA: TGTGCCAGCTCACCGACCGTTTGGGGAGAGACCCAGTACTTC. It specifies CASSPTVWGETQYF.

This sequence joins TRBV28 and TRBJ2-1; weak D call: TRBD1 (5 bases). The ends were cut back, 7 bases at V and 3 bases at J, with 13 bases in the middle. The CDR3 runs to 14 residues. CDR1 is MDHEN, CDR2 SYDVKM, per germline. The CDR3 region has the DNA TGTGCCAGCAATCGGGCCGACAGCTACAATGAGCAGTTCTTC. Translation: CASNRADSYNEQFF.

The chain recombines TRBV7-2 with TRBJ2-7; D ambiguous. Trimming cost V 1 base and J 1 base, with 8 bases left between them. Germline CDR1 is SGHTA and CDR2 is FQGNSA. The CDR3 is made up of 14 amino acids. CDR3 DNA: TGTGCCAGCAGCTTAGAGGATTGGTCCTACGAGCAGTACTTC. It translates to CASSLEDWSYEQYF.

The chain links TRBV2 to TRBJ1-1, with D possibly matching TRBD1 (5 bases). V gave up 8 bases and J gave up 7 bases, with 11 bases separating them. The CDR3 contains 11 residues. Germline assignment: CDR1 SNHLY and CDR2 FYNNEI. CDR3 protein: CASGGTVEAFF. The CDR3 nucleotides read TGTGCCAGCGGCGGGACGGTTGAAGCTTTCTTT. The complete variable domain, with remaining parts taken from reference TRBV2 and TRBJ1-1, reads EPEVTQTPSHQVTQMGQEVILRCVPISNHLYFYWYRQILGQKVEFLVSFYNNEISEKSEIFDDQFSVERPDGSNFTLKIRSTKLEDSAMYFCASGGTVEAFFGQGTRLTVV.

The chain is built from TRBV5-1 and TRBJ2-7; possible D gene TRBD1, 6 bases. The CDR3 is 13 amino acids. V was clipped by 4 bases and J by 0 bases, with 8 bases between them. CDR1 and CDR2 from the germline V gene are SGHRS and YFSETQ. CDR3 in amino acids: CASSGDNSYEQYF. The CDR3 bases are TGCGCCAGCAGCGGGGACAACTCCTACGAGCAGTACTTC.

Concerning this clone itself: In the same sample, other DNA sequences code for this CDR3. The DNA for the CDR3 is TGTGCCAGCTCACCGGGGACTACGAACACTGAAGCTTTCTTT. As protein: CASSPGTTNTEAFF. The chain recombines TRBV18 with TRBJ1-1; perhaps TRBD1 as D (5 bases). This CDR3 has 14 residues. Germline assignment: CDR1 KGHSH and CDR2 LQKENI. The V gene lost 3 bases and the J gene lost 1 base, with 9 bases spanning the gap.

CDR3 in DNA: TGTGCAAGTCGCACCTCAGGGCGGGGACCCGGGGAGCTGTTTTTT. It is translated as CASRTSGRGPGELFF. The genes are TRBV12-2 and TRBJ2-2; the DNA was not used to check the table's D call, TRBD2. TRBV12-2 is flagged as a pseudogene. The CDR3 spans 15 residues.

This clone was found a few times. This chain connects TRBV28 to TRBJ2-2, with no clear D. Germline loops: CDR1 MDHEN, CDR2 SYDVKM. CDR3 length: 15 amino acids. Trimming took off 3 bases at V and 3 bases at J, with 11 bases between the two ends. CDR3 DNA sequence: TGTGCCAGCAGTTTTGAGACCCCCTACACCGGGGAGCTGTTTTTT. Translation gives CASSFETPYTGELFF.

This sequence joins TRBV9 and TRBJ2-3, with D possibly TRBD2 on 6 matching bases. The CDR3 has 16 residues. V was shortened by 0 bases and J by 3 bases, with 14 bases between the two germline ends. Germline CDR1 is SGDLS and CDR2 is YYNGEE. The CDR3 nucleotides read TGTGCCAGCAGCGTAGGCCCCAGGGCGGGGACAGATACGCAGTATTTT. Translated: CASSVGPRAGTDTQYF. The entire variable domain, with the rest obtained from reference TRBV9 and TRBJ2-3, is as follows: DSGVTQTPKHLITATGQRVTLRCSPRSGDLSVYWYQQSLDQGLQFLIQYYNGEERAKGNILERFSAQQFPDLHSELNLSSLELGDSALYFCASSVGPRAGTDTQYFGPGTRLTVL.